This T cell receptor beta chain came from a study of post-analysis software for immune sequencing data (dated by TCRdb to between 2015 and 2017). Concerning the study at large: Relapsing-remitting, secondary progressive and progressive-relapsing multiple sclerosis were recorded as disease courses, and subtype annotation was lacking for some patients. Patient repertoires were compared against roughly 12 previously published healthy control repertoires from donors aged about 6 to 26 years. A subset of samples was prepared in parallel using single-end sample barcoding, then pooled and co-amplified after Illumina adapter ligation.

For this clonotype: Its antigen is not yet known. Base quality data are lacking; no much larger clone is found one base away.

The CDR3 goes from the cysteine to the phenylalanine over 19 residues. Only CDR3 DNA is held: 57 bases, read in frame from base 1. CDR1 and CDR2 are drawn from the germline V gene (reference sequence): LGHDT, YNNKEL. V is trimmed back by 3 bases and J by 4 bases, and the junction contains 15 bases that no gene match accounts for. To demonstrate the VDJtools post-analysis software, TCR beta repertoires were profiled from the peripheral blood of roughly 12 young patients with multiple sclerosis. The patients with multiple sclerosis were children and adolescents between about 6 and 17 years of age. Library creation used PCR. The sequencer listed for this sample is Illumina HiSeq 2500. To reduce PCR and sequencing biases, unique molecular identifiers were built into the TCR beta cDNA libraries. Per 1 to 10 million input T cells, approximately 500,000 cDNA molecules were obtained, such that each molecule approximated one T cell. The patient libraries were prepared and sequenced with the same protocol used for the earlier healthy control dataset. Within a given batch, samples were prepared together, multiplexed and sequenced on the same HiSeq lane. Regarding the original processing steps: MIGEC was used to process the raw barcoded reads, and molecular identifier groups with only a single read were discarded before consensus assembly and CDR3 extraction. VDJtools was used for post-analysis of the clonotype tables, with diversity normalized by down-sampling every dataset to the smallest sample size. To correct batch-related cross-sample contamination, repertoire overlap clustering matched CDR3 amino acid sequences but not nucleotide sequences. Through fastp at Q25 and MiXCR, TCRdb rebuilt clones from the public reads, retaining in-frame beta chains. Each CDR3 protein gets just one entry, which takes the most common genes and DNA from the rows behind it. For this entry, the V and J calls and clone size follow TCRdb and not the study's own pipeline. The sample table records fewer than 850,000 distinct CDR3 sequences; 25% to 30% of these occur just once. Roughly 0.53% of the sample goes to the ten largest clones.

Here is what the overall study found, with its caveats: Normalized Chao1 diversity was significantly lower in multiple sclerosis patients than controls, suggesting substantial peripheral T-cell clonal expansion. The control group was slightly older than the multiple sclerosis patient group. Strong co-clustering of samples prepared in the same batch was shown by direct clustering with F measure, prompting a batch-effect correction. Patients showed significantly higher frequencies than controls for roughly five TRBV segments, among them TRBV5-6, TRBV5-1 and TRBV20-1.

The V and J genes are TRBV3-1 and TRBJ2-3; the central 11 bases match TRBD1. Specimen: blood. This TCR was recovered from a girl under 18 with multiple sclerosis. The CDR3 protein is CASSQQGTGGIAGADTQYF. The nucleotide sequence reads TGTGCCAGCAGCCAGCAGGGGACAGGGGGGATCGCTGGTGCAGATACGCAGTATTTT.